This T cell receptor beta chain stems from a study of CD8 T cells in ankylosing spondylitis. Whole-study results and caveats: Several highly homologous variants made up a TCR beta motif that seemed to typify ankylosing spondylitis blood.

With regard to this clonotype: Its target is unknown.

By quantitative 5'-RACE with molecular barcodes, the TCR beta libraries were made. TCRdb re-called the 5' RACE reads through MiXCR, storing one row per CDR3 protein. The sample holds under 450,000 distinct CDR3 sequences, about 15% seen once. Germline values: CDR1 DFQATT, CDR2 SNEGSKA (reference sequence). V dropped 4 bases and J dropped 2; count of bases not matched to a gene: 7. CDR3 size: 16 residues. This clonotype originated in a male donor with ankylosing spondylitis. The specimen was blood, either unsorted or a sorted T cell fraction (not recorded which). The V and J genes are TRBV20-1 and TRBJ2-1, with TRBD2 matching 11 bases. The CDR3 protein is CSATPLAGEAYNEQFF. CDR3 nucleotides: TGCAGTGCTACCCCACTAGCGGGAGAGGCCTACAATGAGCAGTTCTTC.